The clone carrying this TCR beta chain was seen a few times. This sample was taken from a study of Graves' ophthalmopathy and Graves' hyperthyroidism. This CDR3 contains 15 residues. J gave up 5 bases and V 0 bases, and 6 bases lay outside the gene matches. The germline CDR1 and CDR2 sequences are LGHDT and YNNKEL (reference sequence). Amplification of the TCR beta CDR3 regions used RNA transcripts (as template). Second-round multiplex PCR followed a first-round RT-PCR using HTBI primers. TCRdb fed the multiplex PCR reads into MiXCR, producing one record per CDR3 protein. The data contain 450,000 to 600,000 distinct CDR3 sequences, just under 40% of them singletons.

The chain couples TRBV3-1 to TRBJ2-5; 7 positions match TRBD1. The TCR originated in an adult man with Graves' hyperthyroidism. Sequenced material: peripheral blood or thyroid tissue (not recorded which). The CDR3 reads CASSQEVRGQETQYF. The CDR3 nucleotides are TGTGCCAGCAGCCAAGAGGTCCGGGGACAGGAGACCCAGTACTTC.